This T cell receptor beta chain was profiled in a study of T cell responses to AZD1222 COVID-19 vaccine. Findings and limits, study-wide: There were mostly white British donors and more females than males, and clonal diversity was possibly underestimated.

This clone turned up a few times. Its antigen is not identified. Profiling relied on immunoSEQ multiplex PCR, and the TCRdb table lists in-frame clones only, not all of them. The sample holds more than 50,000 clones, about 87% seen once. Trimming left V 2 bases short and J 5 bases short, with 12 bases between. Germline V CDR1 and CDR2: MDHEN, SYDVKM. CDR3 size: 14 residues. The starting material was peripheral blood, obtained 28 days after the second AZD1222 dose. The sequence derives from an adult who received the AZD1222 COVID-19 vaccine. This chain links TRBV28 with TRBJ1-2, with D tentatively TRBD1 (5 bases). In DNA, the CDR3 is TGTGCCAGCAGTTTACCCCCACAGGCTTATGGCTACACCTTC. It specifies CASSLPPQAYGYTF.